The rows below give T cell receptor beta chains drawn from one sample of a study of blood T cell repertoires in COVID-19. Sequencing was performed with immunoSEQ multiplex PCR; in TCRdb, only in-frame clones are kept and a portion is missing. The sample gives approximately 200,000 clones, approximately 90% of which show up once; around 2.4% is in the top ten. The sample consisted of PBMCs or T cells enriched from blood (not recorded which). Receptors were obtained from a woman under 40 who had recovered from COVID-19. The CDR3 runs from the conserved cysteine through the conserved F or W. D genes are given only for firm matches. Clone size is stated in some rows and not others, as once, few, many or a class when expanded.

TGTGCCAGCAGGAGGCTGGCATCCACAGATACGCAGTATTTT | CASRRLASTDTQYF | NA | TRBV27 | NA | TRBJ2-3
TGCGCCAGCAGCAGAAGTCCCGGGACAGCGAACACTGAAGCTTTCTTT | CASSRSPGTANTEAFF | TRBD1 | TRBV5-1 | few | TRBJ1-1
TGCGCCAGCAGCCCCGGGACTAGCGCCTCTAGCACAGATACGCAGTATTTT | CASSPGTSASSTDTQYF | TRBD2 | TRBV5-1 | few | TRBJ2-3
TGCGCCAGCAGCTTGCAGACAGGGAGCACAGATACGCAGTATTTT | CASSLQTGSTDTQYF | TRBD1 | TRBV5-1 | NA | TRBJ2-3
TGTGCCAGCAGCTTGGGAAGGGCGGGAGGGCCTCAAGACGAGCAGTACTTC | CASSLGRAGGPQDEQYF | TRBD2 | TRBV7-2 | NA | TRBJ2-7
TGTGCCAGCAGCCCCCGTGGAGGTCGCTACGAGCAGTACTTC | CASSPRGGRYEQYF | NA | TRBV3-1/TRBV3-2 | few | TRBJ2-7
TGTGCCAGCAGAGGGACAGGGGAGACCTACGAGCAGTACTTC | CASRGTGETYEQYF | TRBD1 | TRBV27 | once | TRBJ2-7
TGTGCCAGTGGGAGGACAGGGGAACCGGCTATAGGCTATGGCTACACCTTC | CASGRTGEPAIGYGYTF | TRBD1 | TRBV19 | NA | TRBJ1-2
TGTGCCTGGAGTGGGGGGAGGGCCTACGAGCAGTACTTC | CAWSGGRAYEQYF | TRBD2 | TRBV30 | NA | TRBJ2-7
TGTGCCAGCAGAACGCTCAGGATCATGAACACTGAAGCTTTCTTT | CASRTLRIMNTEAFF | NA | TRBV6-5 | NA | TRBJ1-1
TGCGCCAGCAGCTTAGATAGTGCCTACAATGAGCAGTTCTTC | CASSLDSAYNEQFF | NA | TRBV5-1 | few | TRBJ2-1
TGTGCCAGTAGTATGAGATCTAGCGGGGTACAAGAGACCCAGTACTTC | CASSMRSSGVQETQYF | TRBD2 | TRBV19 | NA | TRBJ2-5
TGTGCCAGCAGCTTAAGCAGGGAAGCTTTCTTT | CASSLSREAFF | NA | TRBV7-8 | NA | TRBJ1-1
TGCGCCAGCAGCCAGGGCCATGGCACAGGGTTCTTCTACGAGCAGTACTTC | CASSQGHGTGFFYEQYF | NA | TRBV4-3 | once | TRBJ2-7
TGTGCCAGCAGTCGGGGACTAGCGGTCTACGAGCAGTACTTC | CASSRGLAVYEQYF | TRBD2 | TRBV6-5 | NA | TRBJ2-7
TGTGCCTGGATTAGCGGGGGTGGTCGTACGCAGTATTTT | CAWISGGGRTQYF | TRBD2 | TRBV30 | NA | TRBJ2-3
TGTGCCATCAGTGAGTCGGTGTCAGATCCTAACTATGGCTACACCTTC | CAISESVSDPNYGYTF | NA | TRBV10-3 | NA | TRBJ1-2
TGTGCCAGCAGCCTAGCGGGGGGACAAGAGACCCAGTACTTC | CASSLAGGQETQYF | TRBD2 | TRBV5-4 | NA | TRBJ2-5
TGTGCCAGCAGCTCGGACAGCCTCTCTGGAAACACCATATATTTT | CASSSDSLSGNTIYF | NA | TRBV7-6 | NA | TRBJ1-3
TGTGCCACCAGTGATTTGAGCCAGGGCGACTATAATTCACCCCTCCACTTT | CATSDLSQGDYNSPLHF | NA | TRBV24-1 | NA | TRBJ1-6
TGTGCCAGCAGCCGGGGACTAGCGGCGAACACCGGGGAGCTGTTTTTT | CASSRGLAANTGELFF | TRBD2 | TRBV4-2 | NA | TRBJ2-2
TGTGCCAGCAGCTTCAGCGCGGTCCAAGAGACCCAGTACTTC | CASSFSAVQETQYF | NA | TRBV7-2 | NA | TRBJ2-5
TGTGCCAGCAGAATAGGGGGTGCTGATCAGCCCCAGCATTTT | CASRIGGADQPQHF | NA | TRBV7-8 | NA | TRBJ1-5
TGTGCCAGCAGCCAAGATTTCGGCGCGGGGCTCACAGATACGCAGTATTTT | CASSQDFGAGLTDTQYF | NA | TRBV4-2 | NA | TRBJ2-3
TGCGCCAGCAGCCACTCGTCTAGCGGGAGAATTGAGCAGTTCTTC | CASSHSSSGRIEQFF | TRBD2 | TRBV4-1 | NA | TRBJ2-1
TGTGCCAGCAGCGGCAAACAGGGAGGGAACAATGAGCAGTTCTTC | CASSGKQGGNNEQFF | NA | TRBV6-5 | NA | TRBJ2-1
TGCGCCAGCAGTCAGGGACGGGGGGCCCTTGGCTACACCTTC | CASSQGRGALGYTF | NA | TRBV4-3 | NA | TRBJ1-2
TGTGCCAGCAGATTACTAGGGGGCTCTAATGAAAAACTGTTTTTT | CASRLLGGSNEKLFF | TRBD1 | TRBV2 | NA | TRBJ1-4
TGTGCCAGCAGCACCGGACAGGGTGAGACCCAGTACTTC | CASSTGQGETQYF | TRBD1 | TRBV11-2 | few | TRBJ2-5
TGTGCCAGCAGCCCAGGACGGGGCGGGGAGCTGTTTTTT | CASSPGRGGELFF | NA | TRBV9 | NA | TRBJ2-2
TGTGCCTGGAGTAGTGGGGGGGTACCCCTTAATTCACCCCTCCACTTT | CAWSSGGVPLNSPLHF | NA | TRBV30 | NA | TRBJ1-6
TGTGCCAGCAGCACTACAGGGATCTATAGCAATCAGCCCCAGCATTTT | CASSTTGIYSNQPQHF | NA | TRBV7-2 | NA | TRBJ1-5
TGTGCCAGCCGAGAAACCGGGACAGGGGCCTTCTATGGCTACACCTTC | CASRETGTGAFYGYTF | TRBD1 | TRBV13 | NA | TRBJ1-2
TGTGCCTCCGGAGGAGGCTACACCTTC | CASGGGYTF | NA | TRBV7-9 | NA | TRBJ1-2
TGTGCCAGCAGCTTAGTGGGGGCACAAGAGACCCAGTACTTC | CASSLVGAQETQYF | NA | TRBV7-9 | few | TRBJ2-5
TGTGCCAGCAGCTTGGGGGGACTCCGACTTCCGAACACCGGGGAGCTGTTTTTT | CASSLGGLRLPNTGELFF | NA | TRBV5-6 | NA | TRBJ2-2
TGTGCCAGTAGTCTGGGACTAGCGGGAGGGCCCTCCTACGAGCAGTACTTC | CASSLGLAGGPSYEQYF | TRBD2 | TRBV19 | NA | TRBJ2-7
TGTGCCAGCAGCAAAGGATACGGAGGGCTGCTAGCGGGAGTCGCAGATACGCAGTATTTT | CASSKGYGGLLAGVADTQYF | NA | TRBV21-1 | NA | TRBJ2-3
TGTGCCAGTAGTCCCACCCTAGACGGGACAGACACTGAAGCTTTCTTT | CASSPTLDGTDTEAFF | TRBD1 | TRBV19 | NA | TRBJ1-1
TGCGCCAGCAGCCGGGACAGGACAGGGCAGACCCAGTACTTC | CASSRDRTGQTQYF | TRBD1 | TRBV5-1 | NA | TRBJ2-5
TGTGCCAGCAGCCAAGAGAGGGGGAATGGTCAGCCCCAGCATTTT | CASSQERGNGQPQHF | NA | TRBV4-2 | NA | TRBJ1-5
TGTGCCAGCAGCTTGGAGGCGGCGCAGGGTTACAATGAGCAGTTCTTC | CASSLEAAQGYNEQFF | NA | TRBV5-5 | NA | TRBJ2-1
TGTGCCAGCAGTTCCGCAGGACAGGCATACAATCAGCCCCAGCATTTT | CASSSAGQAYNQPQHF | TRBD1 | TRBV6-4 | NA | TRBJ1-5
TGTGCCAGCAGCTTTAGGCCTCCCAAAGGGGGGGACTCCTACAATGAGCAGTTCTTC | CASSFRPPKGGDSYNEQFF | NA | TRBV5-5 | NA | TRBJ2-1
TGTGCCAGCAGCTTAGGGACGGGGAACAATGAGCAGTTCTTC | CASSLGTGNNEQFF | NA | TRBV7-9 | NA | TRBJ2-1
TGTGCCAGCAGCTTGTCCCCGGGGGGCGGCGGGGCCAACGTCCTGACTTTC | CASSLSPGGGGANVLTF | NA | TRBV7-9 | NA | TRBJ2-6
TGTGCCTGGACGAAAACAGGGTCCGGAAACACCATATATTTT | CAWTKTGSGNTIYF | NA | TRBV30 | few | TRBJ1-3
TGTGCCAGCAGTTTCCAGGGACAGGGGAGACAGCCCCAGCATTTT | CASSFQGQGRQPQHF | TRBD1 | TRBV27 | NA | TRBJ1-5
TGTGCCAGCAGCGTAGCTGACGGGGGCACTGAAGCTTTCTTT | CASSVADGGTEAFF | NA | TRBV9 | NA | TRBJ1-1
TGTGCCACCAGTGAGGGCAGCTCCTATGGCTACACCTTC | CATSEGSSYGYTF | NA | TRBV24-1 | NA | TRBJ1-2